The 21 T cell receptor beta chains below all came from one sample that was sequenced in a study of vaccination and CD4 T cells after COVID-19. What these receptors recognize is not known. Once obtained from cultured CD4+ T cells, the DNA was sequenced using the Oncomine TCR Beta short-read assay. TCRdb redid the calling of the PCR reads with MiXCR, one entry per CDR3 protein. Seen here are 11,000 to 15,000 distinct CDR3 sequences, approximately 40% observed once, and the top ten hold under 15%. As to treatment: roughly 11-day PBMC culture with coronavirus spike peptide pools or control peptides (ViraFEST assay). Material for sequencing was CD4+ T cells from blood, cultured in vitro. The receptors derive from a human donor who had recovered from COVID-19.

This clonotype was observed a few times. V is TRBV6-1 and J is TRBJ1-4, with 7 bases that match TRBD1. J lost 4 bases, V lost 3 bases, and 2 bases had no gene match. Germline values: CDR1 MNHNS, CDR2 SASEGT. The CDR3 loop spans 14 amino acids. The CDR3 loop is CASSEGTVNEKLFF. The CDR3 DNA follows: TGTGCCAGCAGTGAGGGGACAGTTAATGAAAAACTGTTTTTT.

V and J are TRBV19 and TRBJ1-5; the match to TRBD1 covers 9 bases. Germline loops: CDR1 LNHDA, CDR2 SQIVND (reference sequence). J lost 7 bases, V lost 6 bases, and 16 bases had no gene match. This CDR3 comprises 17 residues. The CDR3 bases are TGTGCCAGTAGCACTAGTCCCGGGACAGGGTTCGGACAGCCCCAGCATTTT. Protein sequence: CASSTSPGTGFGQPQHF.

The chain carries TRBV9 and TRBJ1-5; TRBD1 matches 8 bases. V was pared by 3 bases and J by 2 bases, with 4 bases of the junction left unmatched. Germline CDR1 and CDR2: SGDLS and YYNGEE. The CDR3 length is 15 residues. CDR3 in amino acids: CASSGTTGGNQPQHF. CDR3 in DNA: TGTGCCAGCAGCGGGACGACAGGGGGCAATCAGCCCCAGCATTTT.

This rearrangement joins TRBV14 to TRBJ1-1; no definite D call. Germline loops: CDR1 SGHDN, CDR2 FVKESK. The germline V and J ends were trimmed by 2 bases and 10 bases, with 14 bases remaining between them. CDR3 length: 13 amino acids. The CDR3 region is CASSQSLGTPAFF. The CDR3 DNA follows: TGTGCCAGCAGCCAATCTCTGGGTACTCCAGCTTTCTTT.

This clonotype has more than one count but fewer than ten. The gene calls are TRBV30 and TRBJ1-1; 8 bases fit TRBD1. The CDR3 contains 13 residues. In germline, CDR1 is GTSNPN, CDR2 SVGIG (reference sequence). The J segment lost 1 base and the V segment lost 8 bases, leaving 6 bases of the junction unmatched. CDR3 protein: CASRQGRNTEAFF. As DNA, the CDR3 is TGTGCCAGTCGACAGGGGCGGAACACTGAAGCTTTCTTT.

The chain joins TRBV7-2 to TRBJ2-5; 9 bases map to TRBD2. Germline V gene sequence: CDR1 SGHTA, CDR2 FQGNSA. J gave up 2 bases and V 5 bases, and 6 bases lay outside the gene matches. The CDR3 extends over 15 amino acids. The CDR3 loop is CASSRSGGNQETQYF. In nucleotides, the CDR3 is TGTGCCAGCAGCAGAAGCGGGGGGAATCAAGAGACCCAGTACTTC. Filled out from reference TRBV7-2 and TRBJ2-5, the complete variable domain reads GAGVSQSPSNKVTEKGKDVELRCDPISGHTALYWYRQSLGQGLEFLIYFQGNSAPDKSGLPSDRFSAERTGGSVSTLTIQRTQQEDSAVYLCASSRSGGNQETQYFGPGTRLLVL.

This clonotype came up a few times. This chain uses TRBV5-4 with TRBJ2-2; D might be TRBD2 (6 bases). The CDR3 spans 13 residues. V lost 3 bases and J 9 bases, leaving 12 bases between the germline ends. Germline loops: CDR1 SGHNT, CDR2 YYREEE (reference sequence). Written as DNA, the CDR3 is TGTGCCAGCAGCTCCTCTAGCGTCCGGGAGCTGTTTTTT. Protein sequence: CASSSSSVRELFF.

In its sample, this clonotype was seen a few times. The V gene is TRBV24-1, the J gene TRBJ2-3; the D is unclear. This CDR3 has 13 amino acids. Germline V gene data show CDR1 as KGHDR and CDR2 as SFDVKD. This CDR3 reads CAIGSGRTDTQYF. CDR3 DNA: TGTGCTATTGGGTCGGGCCGCACAGATACGCAGTATTTT.

Notes on this clonotype: At one of its ends the junction is not consistent with the germline gene, which may arise from a read error. The V call is TRBV5-4, the J call TRBJ1-2, with D maybe TRBD1 (6 bases). This CDR3 is 15 amino acids long. Germline V gene data show CDR1 as SGHNT and CDR2 as YYREEE (reference sequence). The CDR3 loop is CASSRDTGGGYGYTF. The CDR3, as DNA: TGCGCCAGCAGCCGGGACACCGGGGGAGGGTATGGCTACACCTTC.

V usage is TRBV11-3 and J usage is TRBJ1-2; TRBD1 is a possible D gene (5 bases). The germline CDR1 and CDR2 sequences are SGHNT and YENEEA. The CDR3 has 15 residues. V was cut by 2 bases and J by 4 bases, with 14 bases left in between. CDR3 nucleotides: TGTGCCAGCAGCTTACGCGGGGCGCAGGCCTATGGCTACACCTTC. It translates to CASSLRGAQAYGYTF.

The J gene is TRBJ1-2, the V gene TRBV7-2, with a tentative D call TRBD1 (5 bases). CDR3 size: 14 residues. Deletions cut 1 base from V and 5 bases from J, with 11 bases between. CDR1 is SGHTA and CDR2 is FQGNSA in the germline V gene. CDR3 residues: CASSLVWGGYGYTF. The CDR3 DNA reads TGTGCCAGCAGCTTAGTTTGGGGGGGGTATGGCTACACCTTC. The full variable domain, in which reference TRBV7-2 and TRBJ1-2 provide the parts outside the CDR3, is GAGVSQSPSNKVTEKGKDVELRCDPISGHTALYWYRQSLGQGLEFLIYFQGNSAPDKSGLPSDRFSAERTGGSVSTLTIQRTQQEDSAVYLCASSLVWGGYGYTFGSGTRLTVV.

The CDR3 DNA follows: TGCGCCAGCAGCCGGGACCCGTGGGACAGGGTGAGTGACAGCGGCTACACCTTC. Translation: CASSRDPWDRVSDSGYTF. This chain uses TRBV5-1 with TRBJ1-2; 9 nucleotides agree with TRBD1. CDR1 is SGHRS and CDR2 is YFSETQ in the germline V gene. V lost 4 bases and J lost 8; bases outside the gene matches: 21. The CDR3 has 18 residues.

The chain has TRBV5-1 and TRBJ1-5, with TRBD1 matching 7 bases. This CDR3 is 13 amino acids long. Germline V gives CDR1 SGHRS, CDR2 YFSETQ. Trimming took 3 bases from V and 7 from J; bases not matched to a gene: 4. Written as DNA, the CDR3 is TGCGCCAGCAGCTCGACAGGGCTGCAGCCCCAGCATTTT. It translates to CASSSTGLQPQHF.

This clonotype was seen only once. The chain links TRBV12-3 or TRBV12-4 to TRBJ2-3, with TRBD2 matching 7 bases. V was clipped by 8 bases and J by 2 bases; unmatched bases: 7. This CDR3 is 14 amino acids long. Here the CDR3 DNA reads TGTGCCAGCGGATGGAGCGGGGCCACAGATACGCAGTATTTT. Translating it yields CASGWSGATDTQYF.

This clonotype appeared a few times. V and J are TRBV2 and TRBJ1-5; D call uncertain. The CDR3 loop spans 13 amino acids. V shed 5 bases and J shed 7 bases, with 12 bases lying between them. CDR1 is SNHLY and CDR2 is FYNNEI in the germline V gene. The CDR3 DNA follows: TGTGCCAGCAGTATAGAGTCTGGGCAGCCCCAGCATTTT. As protein: CASSIESGQPQHF.

This clonotype showed up just a few times. V gene TRBV19 combines with J gene TRBJ2-5; TRBD1 matches 7 bases. V lost 6 bases and J lost 2; bases outside the gene matches: 9. Germline V lookup: CDR1 LNHDA, CDR2 SQIVND (reference sequence). The CDR3 has 15 amino acids. Here the CDR3 reads CASSPGQTSQETQYF. CDR3 DNA sequence: TGTGCCAGTAGCCCGGGACAGACTTCTCAAGAGACCCAGTACTTC.

The chain links TRBV19 to TRBJ2-1; TRBD2 matches 9 bases. The V gene's germline CDR1 is LNHDA and CDR2 SQIVND (reference sequence). This CDR3 has 14 amino acids. The V gene end was trimmed by 5 bases and the J gene end by 4 bases; junction bases not matched to a gene: 3. The CDR3 DNA is TGTGCCAGTAGTCCTCTAGCGGGGTACAATGAGCAGTTCTTC. Residues: CASSPLAGYNEQFF.

V gene TRBV11-2 combines with J gene TRBJ1-5; 10 bases match TRBD1. CDR3 size: 16 residues. CDR1 is SGHAT and CDR2 is FQNNGV in the germline V gene. Trimming cost V 5 bases and J 4 bases; bases outside gene matches: 8. The CDR3 DNA is TGTGCCAGCAGCCCCTTGACAGGGGGCCGGAATCAGCCCCAGCATTTT. This codes for CASSPLTGGRNQPQHF.

The chain links TRBV7-2 to TRBJ1-6; a possible D gene is TRBD1 (6 bases). V was shortened by 4 bases and J by 10 bases, with 20 bases between the two germline ends. CDR1 is SGHTA and CDR2 is FQGNSA in the germline V gene. This CDR3 has 16 residues. The CDR3 sequence: CASSYTQGPLYSPLHF. CDR3 nucleotide sequence: TGTGCCAGCAGCTACACTCAGGGGCCCCTTTACTCACCCCTCCACTTT.

The chain links TRBV6-1 to TRBJ2-1; D could derive from TRBD1 or TRBD2 (5 bases each). Germline assignment: CDR1 MNHNS and CDR2 SASEGT. The CDR3 has 16 amino acids. CDR3 residues: CASRDVDGIRLNEQFF. In nucleotides, the CDR3 is TGTGCTAGCCGGGACGTCGACGGGATTCGGCTCAATGAGCAGTTCTTC.

This chain uses TRBV12-3 or TRBV12-4 with TRBJ1-5, with no clear D. The CDR3 totals 15 residues. The V and J ends lost 6 bases and 4 bases respectively, with 16 bases between them. CDR3 DNA sequence: TGTGCCAGCAGCCCAAGTACCTTCCCGAATCAGCCCCAGCATTTT. This translates into CASSPSTFPNQPQHF.